This TCR beta chain was captured in a study of early T cells in non-severe SARS-CoV-2 infection. The study's findings and limits: There was a bias toward anti-spike CD8 responses in VDJdb matching, which missed private and CD4 specificities.

This clonotype was detected many times. Antigen specificity is unknown. TCRdb redid the calling of the 5' RACE reads with MiXCR, one entry per CDR3 protein. This sample carries around 60,000 distinct CDR3 sequences, roughly 12% of them seen once, and the ten largest clones take about 9.7%. The clonotype originates from an adult who was a healthcare worker with PCR-confirmed SARS-CoV-2 infection or an uninfected control (not recorded which). Sample: whole blood.

CDR3 in amino acids: CASSHSRGGQETQYF. The CDR3 bases are TGCGCCAGCAGCCATTCCAGGGGAGGCCAAGAGACCCAGTACTTC. The V call is TRBV4-3, the J call TRBJ2-5; D is tentatively TRBD1 or TRBD2 (6 bases each). Per the germline V gene, CDR1 is LGHNA and CDR2 is YSLEER. V lost 3 bases and J 1 base, leaving 12 bases between the germline ends. CDR3 size: 15 residues.